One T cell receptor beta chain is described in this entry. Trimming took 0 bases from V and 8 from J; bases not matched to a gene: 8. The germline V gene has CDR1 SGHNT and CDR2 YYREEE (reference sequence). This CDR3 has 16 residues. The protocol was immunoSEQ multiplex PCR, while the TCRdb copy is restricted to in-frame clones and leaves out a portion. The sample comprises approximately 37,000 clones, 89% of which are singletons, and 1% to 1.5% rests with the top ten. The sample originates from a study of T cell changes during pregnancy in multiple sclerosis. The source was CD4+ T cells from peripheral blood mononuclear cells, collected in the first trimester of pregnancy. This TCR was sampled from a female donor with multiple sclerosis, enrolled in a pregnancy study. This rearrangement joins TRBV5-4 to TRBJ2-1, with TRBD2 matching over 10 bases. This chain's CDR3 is CASSLGLAGAEDEQFF. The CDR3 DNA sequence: TGTGCCAGCAGCTTGGGGCTAGCGGGAGCTGAGGATGAGCAGTTCTTC.